These 25 T cell receptor beta chains share one sample of origin, sequenced in a study of response to subunit inactivated influenza vaccine. Via MiXCR, TCRdb re-called the RT-PCR reads, giving one row per CDR3 protein. The sample comprises some 540,000 distinct CDR3 sequences, around 25% of which are singletons, and roughly 2.8% rests with the top ten. These data were also reused for a study on T cells expressing NK-cell markers. This second study notes: TCR beta cDNA was made by 5'RACE template switching with UMIs.

The sequencing used CD4+ T cells sorted from PBMCs, collected about 12 days after vaccination. These receptors originate from a man aged 45-65 years who received an inactivated influenza vaccine.

V is TRBV28 and J is TRBJ2-1; D may be TRBD1 (6 bases). CDR1 and CDR2 (germline): MDHEN, SYDVKM. The CDR3 runs 16 residues. Trimming took 3 bases from V and 0 from J, leaving 12 bases between them. The CDR3 region is CASSLSGQPSYNEQFF. CDR3 bases: TGTGCCAGCAGTTTGTCTGGACAGCCCTCCTACAATGAGCAGTTCTTC.

The CDR3 loop reads CASRMRTGSSYEQYF. As DNA, the CDR3 is TGTGCCAGCCGAATGCGGACAGGGAGCTCCTACGAGCAGTACTTC. The V gene is TRBV6-1, the J gene TRBJ2-7, with 8 bases fitting TRBD1. V dropped 8 bases and J dropped 0; count of bases not matched to a gene: 9. The length of the CDR3 is 15 residues. The germline CDR1 and CDR2 sequences are MNHNS and SASEGT.

This clonotype was picked up a small number of times. The chain joins TRBV5-1 to TRBJ2-3, with 8 nucleotides matching TRBD2. J gave up 0 bases and V 6 bases, and 3 bases lay outside the gene matches. The CDR3 extends over 14 amino acids. The germline V gene encodes CDR1 SGHRS and CDR2 YFSETQ. As DNA, the CDR3 is TGCGCCAGCAAGACTAGCGCCAGCACAGATACGCAGTATTTT. The encoded protein is CASKTSASTDTQYF.

This chain uses TRBV4-3 with TRBJ2-1; D is perhaps TRBD1 (6 bases). This CDR3 comprises 13 residues. V dropped 6 bases and J dropped 4 bases, with 10 bases sitting between them. Germline loops: CDR1 LGHNA, CDR2 YSLEER. CDR3 coding DNA: TGCGCCAGCAGTCGCCAGGGGTACAATGAGCAGTTCTTC. This codes for CASSRQGYNEQFF.

The CDR3 DNA is TGTGCCAGCAGCCAAGGAGGGGCCGTTGAGCAGTTCTTC. Translation: CASSQGGAVEQFF. V and J are TRBV3-1 and TRBJ2-1, with D perhaps TRBD1 or TRBD2 (5 bases each). V dropped 1 base and J dropped 9 bases, with 10 bases sitting between them. This CDR3 is 13 amino acids long. Germline V CDR1 and CDR2: LGHDT, YNNKEL (reference sequence).

The rearrangement joins TRBV10-3 to TRBJ2-2; TRBD2 aligns across 10 bases. Germline V gives CDR1 ENHRY, CDR2 SYGVKD. V lost 8 bases to trimming and J lost 1 base; unmatched junction nucleotides: 1. The CDR3 runs to 14 residues. The CDR3 coding sequence is TGTGCCATCTGGACTAGCGGGAACACCGGGGAGCTGTTTTTT. Protein product: CAIWTSGNTGELFF.

V usage is TRBV20-1 and J usage is TRBJ2-4, with a tentative D call TRBD2 (6 bases). The CDR3 length is 14 residues. The V gene's germline CDR1 is DFQATT and CDR2 SNEGSKA (reference sequence). Trimming shortened V by 2 bases and J by 2 bases, and 10 bases separated the two germline ends. The CDR3 reads CSARRGTTKNIQYF. As DNA, the CDR3 is TGCAGTGCTAGACGGGGGACCACCAAAAACATTCAGTACTTC.

There are a few counts of this clonotype. The V call is TRBV12-3 or TRBV12-4, the J call TRBJ1-4, with a possible D match to TRBD1 (5 bases). The CDR3 length is 16 residues. Trimming took 4 bases from V and 8 from J, leaving 20 bases between them. CDR3: CASSSPSGQGREKLFF. The DNA for the CDR3 is TGTGCCAGCAGTTCCCCCTCCGGGCAGGGCCGGGAAAAACTGTTTTTT.

The rearrangement uses TRBV5-1 and TRBJ2-5; 7 nucleotides agree with TRBD2. V trimming: 4 bases; J trimming: 5 bases; junction bases outside the gene matches: 11. CDR3 length: 15 amino acids. Germline CDR1 SGHRS, CDR2 YFSETQ. DNA of the CDR3: TGCGCCAGCAGCGGACTAGGGACCAGAGGGGAGACCCAGTACTTC. Its translation: CASSGLGTRGETQYF.

This clonotype was seen repeatedly, ten times or more. V is TRBV29-1 and J is TRBJ1-6; a weak D match, TRBD1 (5 bases). Germline CDR1 is SQVTM and CDR2 is ANQGSEA. Trimming left V 4 bases short and J 5 bases short, with 9 bases between. The CDR3 has 13 amino acids. CDR3 sequence reads: CSVGVGDNSPLHF. As DNA, the CDR3 is TGCAGCGTTGGAGTAGGGGATAATTCACCCCTCCACTTT.

V is TRBV15 and J is TRBJ2-1; D gene ambiguous. The CDR3 extends over 15 amino acids. The ends were cut back, 0 bases at V and 4 bases at J, with 10 bases in the middle. The germline V gene has CDR1 LNHNV and CDR2 YYDKDF (reference sequence). The CDR3 nucleotides read TGTGCCACCAGCAGAGAGGGCAGACCTTACAATGAGCAGTTCTTC. Protein product: CATSREGRPYNEQFF.

This clonotype turned up a few times. The V call is TRBV7-2, the J call TRBJ2-5; possibly TRBD1 or TRBD2 for D (5 bases each). The CDR3 is made up of 16 amino acids. Trimming took off 8 bases at V and 1 base at J, with 20 bases between the two ends. CDR1 and CDR2 (germline): SGHTA, FQGNSA. Here the CDR3 reads CASRPEGRRLQETQYF. The CDR3 DNA is TGTGCCAGCCGACCTGAGGGGCGGCGCCTCCAAGAGACCCAGTACTTC.

In this sample, this clonotype turned up many times. J is TRBJ1-5 and V is TRBV5-1, with a weak D call TRBD1 (5 bases). Germline CDR1 reads SGHRS; CDR2 reads YFSETQ. This CDR3 has 14 amino acids. Trimming pared 4 bases from V and 5 bases from J, leaving 13 bases between. The CDR3 spells CASSPGGGYQPQHF. CDR3 bases: TGCGCCAGCAGCCCGGGGGGGGGTTATCAGCCCCAGCATTTT. The variable domain in full, completed from reference TRBV5-1 and TRBJ1-5, reads KAGVTQTPRYLIKTRGQQVTLSCSPISGHRSVSWYQQTPGQGLQFLFEYFSETQRNKGNFPGRFSGRQFSNSRSEMNVSTLELGDSALYLCASSPGGGYQPQHFGDGTRLSIL.

The chain is built from TRBV12-3 or TRBV12-4 and TRBJ2-1; TRBD1 agrees at 7 bases. The CDR3 runs 16 residues. Trimming at V came to 6 bases and at J to 1 base, leaving 9 bases not matched to a gene. The CDR3 region is CASSRRGRISYNEQFF. The CDR3, as DNA: TGTGCCAGCAGCCGTAGGGGGCGTATTTCCTACAATGAGCAGTTCTTC.

This rearrangement joins TRBV12-3 or TRBV12-4 to TRBJ1-1; no clear D. V was trimmed by 6 bases and J by 1 base, leaving 9 bases between them. This CDR3 has 13 amino acids. This CDR3 is CASRQMANTEAFF. DNA of the CDR3: TGTGCCAGCAGACAAATGGCGAACACTGAAGCTTTCTTT.

V and J are TRBV4-2 and TRBJ2-5; D might be TRBD1 or TRBD2, each matching 5 bases. The germline V gene has CDR1 LGHNA and CDR2 YNFKEQ. The CDR3 runs to 15 residues. V lost 3 bases and J 3 bases, leaving 14 bases between the germline ends. This CDR3 is CASSQGVTTEETQYF. In DNA form, the CDR3 reads TGTGCCAGCAGCCAGGGGGTAACTACAGAAGAGACCCAGTACTTC.

This chain links TRBV7-8 with TRBJ2-5, with D maybe TRBD1 (5 bases). Germline CDR1 reads SGHVS; CDR2 reads FQNEAQ. V lost 2 bases and J 3 bases, leaving 16 bases between the germline ends. The CDR3 is made up of 16 amino acids. For the CDR3, the DNA is TGTGCCAGCAGCTTATTTCGAAGGGGTGGCGAAGAGACCCAGTACTTC. Its translation: CASSLFRRGGEETQYF.

The chain carries TRBV20-1 and TRBJ2-5; TRBD2 matches 9 bases. CDR3 length: 14 residues. Unmatched junction bases numbered 8, after V lost 4 bases and J lost 5 bases. CDR1 and CDR2 (germline): DFQATT, SNEGSKA (reference sequence). CDR3 in amino acids: CSAIAGELGETQYF. The CDR3 nucleotides are TGCAGTGCTATAGCGGGAGAACTTGGGGAGACCCAGTACTTC.

The chain carries TRBV6-2 or TRBV6-3 and TRBJ1-5, with D possibly matching TRBD1 (5 bases). V was clipped by 2 bases and J by 5 bases, with 10 bases between them. CDR1 MNHEY and CDR2 SVGEGT come from the germline V gene. The CDR3 is 14 residues long. Here the CDR3 reads CASSYPGNYQPQHF. DNA of the CDR3: TGTGCCAGCAGTTACCCAGGGAACTATCAGCCCCAGCATTTT.

The chain couples TRBV9 to TRBJ2-3; D is unresolved. CDR3 size: 13 residues. Trimming stripped 0 bases from V and 5 bases from J, with 7 bases between. Germline lookup yields CDR1 SGDLS and CDR2 YYNGEE. The chain's CDR3 is CASSVAVGDTQYF. The DNA of the CDR3 is TGTGCCAGCAGCGTAGCCGTGGGAGATACGCAGTATTTT. Looking up the rest from reference TRBV9 and TRBJ2-3 gives the full variable domain: DSGVTQTPKHLITATGQRVTLRCSPRSGDLSVYWYQQSLDQGLQFLIQYYNGEERAKGNILERFSAQQFPDLHSELNLSSLELGDSALYFCASSVAVGDTQYFGPGTRLTVL.

This CDR3 reads CATGTVAPYEQYF. DNA for the CDR3: TGTGCCACCGGGACAGTTGCGCCCTACGAGCAGTACTTC. This sequence joins TRBV10-3 and TRBJ2-7; 7 positions agree with TRBD1. This CDR3 contains 13 residues. Germline V CDR1 and CDR2: ENHRY, SYGVKD. V lost 10 bases and J lost 2; bases outside the gene matches: 8.

This rearrangement joins TRBV4-2 to TRBJ2-1; 7 bases are shared with TRBD1. Germline V CDR1 and CDR2: LGHNA, YNFKEQ. J lost 4 bases, V lost 4 bases, and 7 bases had no gene match. The CDR3 extends over 15 amino acids. CDR3: CASSPRDSLYNEQFF. CDR3 DNA sequence: TGTGCCAGCAGCCCCAGGGACAGCTTATACAATGAGCAGTTCTTC.

This chain joins TRBV20-1 and TRBJ2-2; 13 bases fit TRBD2. Looked up from germline, CDR1 is DFQATT and CDR2 is SNEGSKA (reference sequence). The CDR3 is made up of 18 amino acids. V gave up 3 bases and J gave up 8 bases; unmatched junction bases: 15. CDR3 loop: CSARGRRRTSGSLGELFF. Here the CDR3 DNA reads TGCAGTGCTAGGGGGCGCCGAAGGACTAGCGGGAGTCTGGGGGAGCTGTTTTTT.

The chain uses TRBV9 and TRBJ1-1; D perhaps matches TRBD1 (5 bases). The ends were cut back, 7 bases at V and 1 base at J, with 11 bases in the middle. The CDR3 is 13 residues long. In germline, CDR1 is SGDLS, CDR2 YYNGEE. The CDR3 region has the DNA TGTGCCAGCTCCGGGACCCCGAACACTGAAGCTTTCTTT. It translates to CASSGTPNTEAFF.

The chain recombines TRBV12-3 or TRBV12-4 with TRBJ2-3; D remains ambiguous. Trimming stripped 2 bases from V and 6 bases from J, with 6 bases between. This CDR3 contains 12 residues. The CDR3 sequence: CASSLQSDTQYF. CDR3 nucleotides: TGTGCCAGCAGTTTACAGTCTGATACGCAGTATTTT.